The sample holds many counts of the clone carrying this T cell receptor beta chain. The antigen remains undetermined. This entry is derived from a study of post-analysis software for immune sequencing data. Background on the study: As for disease course, relapsing-remitting, secondary progressive and progressive-relapsing multiple sclerosis were all included.

General study findings and limits: Multiple sclerosis patients showed significantly lower normalized Chao1 diversity than controls did. A handful of TRBV segments, including TRBV5-6, TRBV5-1 and TRBV20-1, were more frequent in patients than controls. Under the F measure, samples that were prepared in one batch clustered strongly together.

This CDR3 is 18 amino acids long. CDR1 and CDR2 (germline): SGHTA, FQGNSA. V shed 5 bases, J shed 4 bases, and the junction held 13 bases outside the gene matches. Incorporated into the TCR beta cDNA libraries were unique molecular identifiers, which served to reduce PCR and sequencing biases. Each sample of roughly 0.9 to 11 million input T cells yielded about 500,000 cDNA molecules, so each molecule approximated one T cell. Each CDR3 protein is one row after TCRdb ran MiXCR on the PCR reads. Of 150,000 to 200,000 distinct CDR3 sequences detected, approximately 28% appear once; the ten largest clones hold 1.5%.

The gene calls are TRBV7-2 and TRBJ2-1; TRBD1 matches at 11 bases. The sequence was collected from a girl aged 10-17 years with multiple sclerosis. Sequencing used blood. CDR3 nucleotides: TGTGCCAGCAGCCACCGGGACAGGGGGACGAGGGCTTACAATGAGCAGTTCTTC. It specifies CASSHRDRGTRAYNEQFF.